These 19 T cell receptor beta chains were sequenced from one sample in a study of OX40 agonist ivuxolimab in advanced cancers. TCRdb's copy holds only in-frame clones and misses some; the assay was immunoSEQ multiplex PCR. This sample has about 54,000 clones, with about four fifths found just once. Material: CD4+ or CD8+ T cells sorted from blood, obtained in a trial of the OX40 agonist ivuxolimab. Receptor source: an adult with an advanced solid tumor such as melanoma, head and neck, liver or kidney cancer.

V is TRBV7-9 and J is TRBJ2-2; 7 bases map to TRBD1. With 9 bases clipped from V and 0 bases from J, the junction kept 10 bases outside the gene matches. This CDR3 has 16 amino acids. Germline V gene sequence: CDR1 SEHNR, CDR2 FQNEAQ (reference sequence). Written as DNA, the CDR3 is TGTGCCAGGGAACGACAGGGAACTACGAACACCGGGGAGCTGTTTTTT. Translated, it gives CARERQGTTNTGELFF.

This clone showed up just once. The chain combines TRBV5-1 with TRBJ2-5; unclear D gene. Trimming shortened V by 1 base and J by 2 bases, and 15 bases separated the two germline ends. The CDR3 sequence is 16 residues long. Per the germline V gene, CDR1 is SGHRS and CDR2 is YFSETQ. CDR3 sequence (DNA): TGCGCCAGCAGCTTGCGGGCGGCTGGTCCACAAGAGACCCAGTACTTC. It encodes CASSLRAAGPQETQYF.

CDR3 sequence reads: CASSPRGSSEQYF. CDR3 coding DNA: TGTGCCAGCAGCCCCAGGGGTTCAAGCGAGCAGTACTTC. The rearrangement uses TRBV9 and TRBJ2-7, with a tentative D call TRBD1 (6 bases). Germline assignment: CDR1 SGDLS and CDR2 YYNGEE. V dropped 4 bases and J dropped 6 bases, with 14 bases sitting between them. The CDR3 contains 13 residues.

The genes are TRBV5-6 and TRBJ2-7, with unresolved D. The CDR3 loop spans 13 amino acids. Between the trimmed V and J ends, which lost 1 base and 2 bases, there was a span of 7 bases. Germline CDR1 is SGHDT and CDR2 is YYEEEE. CDR3 protein: CASSLLQTYEQYF. The CDR3 region has the DNA TGTGCCAGCAGCTTGTTGCAGACCTACGAGCAGTACTTC.

The chain has TRBV7-3 and TRBJ2-3; D gene unclear. Deletions cut 5 bases from V and 3 bases from J, with 9 bases between. Germline V lookup: CDR1 SGHTA, CDR2 FQGTGA. This CDR3 spans 13 amino acids. The CDR3 is CASSPVGTDTQYF. The CDR3 DNA reads as TGTGCCAGCAGCCCCGTTGGAACAGATACGCAGTATTTT. The full variable domain, rest sourced from reference TRBV7-3 and TRBJ2-3, is GAGVSQTPSNKVTEKGKYVELRCDPISGHTALYWYRQSLGQGPEFLIYFQGTGAADDSGLPNDRFFAVRPEGSVSTLKIQRTERGDSAVYLCASSPVGTDTQYFGPGTRLTVL.

The genes are TRBV30 and TRBJ1-2, with 7 nucleotides matching TRBD1. Germline CDR1 reads GTSNPN; CDR2 reads SVGIG (reference sequence). V lost 4 bases and J lost 7; bases outside the gene matches: 6. The CDR3 runs to 12 residues. The CDR3 DNA is TGTGCCTGGACCGAAGGACAGGCTGGCTACACCTTC. The encoded protein is CAWTEGQAGYTF.

The chain joins TRBV4-2 to TRBJ2-3, with TRBD2 identical over 13 bases. This CDR3 spans 18 amino acids. V lost 1 base and J lost 2; bases outside the gene matches: 6. Germline CDR1 and CDR2: LGHNA and YNFKEQ. CDR3 loop: CASSQVTSGRADTDTQYF. The CDR3, as DNA: TGTGCCAGCAGCCAAGTTACTAGCGGGAGGGCCGACACAGATACGCAGTATTTT.

This chain links TRBV5-1 with TRBJ2-2; D is unresolved. V dropped 0 bases and J dropped 0 bases, with 3 bases sitting between them. Germline lookup yields CDR1 SGHRS and CDR2 YFSETQ. This CDR3 is 14 amino acids long. This chain's CDR3 is CASSLDPNTGELFF. The CDR3 coding sequence is TGCGCCAGCAGCTTGGACCCGAACACCGGGGAGCTGTTTTTT.

V gene TRBV19 combines with J gene TRBJ2-2; 8 positions agree with TRBD1. The trim removed 4 bases at V and 6 bases at J, leaving 25 bases unmatched. Germline V CDR1 and CDR2: LNHDA, SQIVND (reference sequence). The CDR3 covers 21 residues. The CDR3 bases are TGTGCCAGTAGTACGACCGGCCCCTTTGGCATCGGACAGGGAACGGCCGGGGAGCTGTTTTTT. Protein product: CASSTTGPFGIGQGTAGELFF.

The chain links TRBV19 to TRBJ1-1, with 10 bases fitting TRBD1. The CDR3 spans 16 residues. J gave up 5 bases and V 5 bases, and 11 bases lay outside the gene matches. CDR1 LNHDA and CDR2 SQIVND come from the germline V gene (reference sequence). The CDR3 coding sequence is TGTGCCAGTAGTCAAAGGACAGGGGGAACGAGGACTGAAGCTTTCTTT. Its translation: CASSQRTGGTRTEAFF.

The gene calls are TRBV5-4 and TRBJ1-2; D is ambiguous. Trimming removed 4 bases at V and 3 bases at J, with 16 bases between. Germline-derived CDR1 and CDR2 are SGHNT and YYREEE (reference sequence). This CDR3 has 15 residues. CDR3 bases: TGTGCCAGCAGCACACGGAAAGTTGAGGACTATGGCTACACCTTC. It codes for CASSTRKVEDYGYTF.

The rearrangement links TRBV2 to TRBJ1-1; D unresolved. Germline CDR1 and CDR2: SNHLY and FYNNEI. CDR3 length: 12 residues. Between the trimmed V and J ends, which lost 5 bases and 8 bases, there was a span of 12 bases. CDR3 residues: CASSHLHGEAFF. The CDR3, as DNA: TGTGCCAGCAGTCATCTCCATGGGGAAGCTTTCTTT.

The chain employs TRBV6-5 and TRBJ2-1; 8 bases match TRBD1. Germline V gives CDR1 MNHEY, CDR2 SVGAGI. This CDR3 comprises 14 residues. With 3 bases clipped from V and 8 bases from J, the junction kept 6 bases outside the gene matches. CDR3 DNA sequence: TGTGCCAGCAGTTATTCCGGGACAGGCGATGAGCAGTTCTTC. Translated: CASSYSGTGDEQFF.

The chain employs TRBV5-1 and TRBJ2-7; 10 bases agree with TRBD1. Germline CDR1 and CDR2: SGHRS and YFSETQ. The CDR3 length is 18 residues. V was clipped by 4 bases and J by 1 base; unmatched bases: 14. For the CDR3, the DNA is TGCGCCAGCAGCATTTCCGACAGGGGGCAATCACGGTCCTACGAGCAGTACTTC. It translates to CASSISDRGQSRSYEQYF.

The rearrangement joins TRBV7-2 to TRBJ1-2; D not certain. This CDR3 is 14 amino acids long. Looked up from germline, CDR1 is SGHTA and CDR2 is FQGNSA. Trimming took off 1 base at V and 6 bases at J, with 12 bases between the two ends. The CDR3 DNA sequence: TGTGCCAGCAGCTTAGGACTCCCGGTTCATGGCTACACCTTC. The encoded protein is CASSLGLPVHGYTF.

The chain uses TRBV28 and TRBJ1-5; D is ambiguous. V lost 7 bases to trimming and J lost 0 bases, with 10 bases between them. In germline, CDR1 is MDHEN, CDR2 SYDVKM. The CDR3 consists of 14 residues. CDR3 sequence (DNA): TGTGCCAGCACGGTGGGTTATAGCAATCAGCCCCAGCATTTT. It translates to CASTVGYSNQPQHF.

This chain uses TRBV21-1 with TRBJ1-5. TRBV21-1 is tagged as a pseudogene. The length of the CDR3 is 14 residues. DNA of the CDR3: TGTGCCGGCAGCACGGGCCTAGGCAATCAGCCCCAGCATTTT. This encodes CAGSTGLGNQPQHF.

This sequence joins TRBV5-1 and TRBJ2-1; TRBD2 aligns across 15 bases. Looked up from germline, CDR1 is SGHRS and CDR2 is YFSETQ. This CDR3 comprises 19 residues. The junction had 12 bases not matched to a gene; V was cut back by 3 bases and J by 5 bases. Here the CDR3 reads CASSWGTSGRIGGHNEQFF. The CDR3 DNA sequence: TGCGCCAGCAGCTGGGGGACTAGCGGGAGGATAGGAGGGCACAATGAGCAGTTCTTC.

The chain employs TRBV6-5 and TRBJ2-1; D ambiguous. Trimming removed 4 bases at V and 6 bases at J, with 13 bases between. The CDR3 is 14 residues long. Germline V gene sequence: CDR1 MNHEY, CDR2 SVGAGI. CDR3 region: CASSLWAGGNEQFF. Written as DNA, the CDR3 is TGTGCCAGCAGTTTGTGGGCTGGTGGCAATGAGCAGTTCTTC.